This is a list of T cell receptor beta chains from one sample in a study of blood T cell repertoires in COVID-19. Produced via immunoSEQ multiplex PCR; TCRdb's table is partial and in-frame only. The data hold around 200,000 clones, with about 81% observed a single time. Sequencing was carried out using peripheral blood. Receptor source: a man aged 30 to 45 with active or convalescent COVID-19. CDR3s include the opening cysteine and the closing phenylalanine or tryptophan. Fields, in order: clone size, V gene, CDR3 length, J gene, D gene, CDR3 protein, CDR3 DNA. D genes are given only for firm matches. Clone size is stated in some rows and not others, as once, few, many or a class when expanded.

clone size: .
V gene: TRBV6-5
CDR3 length: 15
J gene: TRBJ2-2
D gene: .
CDR3 protein: CASSLLPGVTGELFF
CDR3 DNA: TGTGCCAGCAGTTTGCTCCCGGGGGTCACCGGGGAGCTGTTTTTT

clone size: once
V gene: TRBV18
CDR3 length: 14
J gene: TRBJ2-2
D gene: .
CDR3 protein: CASSRDLNTGELFF
CDR3 DNA: TGTGCCAGCTCACGGGACTTGAACACCGGGGAGCTGTTTTTT

clone size: .
V gene: TRBV3-1/TRBV3-2
CDR3 length: 16
J gene: TRBJ2-1
D gene: TRBD2
CDR3 protein: CASSPTTSGSYNEQFF
CDR3 DNA: TGTGCCAGCAGCCCGACGACTAGCGGCTCCTACAATGAGCAGTTCTTC

clone size: .
V gene: TRBV7-7
CDR3 length: 15
J gene: TRBJ2-1
D gene: TRBD2
CDR3 protein: CASSATSGSVDEQFF
CDR3 DNA: TGTGCTAGCAGCGCGACTAGCGGGAGTGTAGATGAGCAGTTCTTC

clone size: few
V gene: TRBV5-4
CDR3 length: 20
J gene: TRBJ2-2
D gene: TRBD2
CDR3 protein: CASSLGLGGLAGGRTGELFF
CDR3 DNA: TGTGCCAGCAGCTTGGGGCTAGGTGGGCTAGCGGGCGGTAGGACCGGGGAGCTGTTTTTT

clone size: .
V gene: TRBV4-2
CDR3 length: 15
J gene: TRBJ2-1
D gene: .
CDR3 protein: CASSQQVKSYNEQFF
CDR3 DNA: TGTGCCAGCAGCCAACAGGTCAAATCCTACAATGAGCAGTTCTTC

clone size: .
V gene: TRBV9
CDR3 length: 14
J gene: TRBJ2-2
D gene: .
CDR3 protein: CASSFTLDTGELFF
CDR3 DNA: TGTGCCAGCAGTTTTACTCTAGACACCGGGGAGCTGTTTTTT

clone size: .
V gene: TRBV11-3
CDR3 length: 13
J gene: TRBJ1-2
D gene: .
CDR3 protein: CASSSRGGYGYTF
CDR3 DNA: TGTGCCAGCAGCTCCAGGGGCGGCTATGGCTACACCTTC

clone size: .
V gene: TRBV28
CDR3 length: 14
J gene: TRBJ1-2
D gene: TRBD1
CDR3 protein: CASTLTGPYYGYTF
CDR3 DNA: TGTGCCAGCACCTTGACAGGGCCTTACTATGGCTACACCTTC

clone size: .
V gene: TRBV19
CDR3 length: 14
J gene: TRBJ1-3
D gene: .
CDR3 protein: CASSIGQGGNTIYF
CDR3 DNA: TGTGCCAGTAGTATAGGTCAGGGTGGAAACACCATATATTTT

clone size: .
V gene: TRBV19
CDR3 length: 15
J gene: TRBJ1-4
D gene: .
CDR3 protein: CASIADRATNEKLFF
CDR3 DNA: TGTGCCAGTATCGCCGATCGCGCAACTAATGAAAAACTGTTTTTT